This TCR beta chain was sequenced in a study of identical twins. Study outcomes and limitations: Donors were not followed over many years; analysis was cross-sectional.

A single record per CDR3 protein comes from TCRdb applying MiXCR to the 5' RACE reads. The sample gives about 240,000 distinct CDR3 sequences, 6.5% to 9% of which show up once; under 6% is in the top ten. This clonotype appeared many times. Antigen unknown. V shed 8 bases and J 6 bases; nucleotides not matched to a gene: 9. Germline V gene sequence: CDR1 MNHEY, CDR2 SMNVEV (reference sequence). CDR3 size: 13 residues. The data also belong to a second study, concerning yellow fever vaccine responses in identical twins.

The chain uses TRBV27 and TRBJ2-7; 8 bases are shared with TRBD1. The specimen sequenced was CD8+ T cells sorted from blood. The TCR was taken from a woman aged 18-35 years in good health. CDR3 nucleotides: TGTGCCAGCTCGGACAGGGCTAGAGCCGAGCAGTACTTC. It yields the protein CASSDRARAEQYF.